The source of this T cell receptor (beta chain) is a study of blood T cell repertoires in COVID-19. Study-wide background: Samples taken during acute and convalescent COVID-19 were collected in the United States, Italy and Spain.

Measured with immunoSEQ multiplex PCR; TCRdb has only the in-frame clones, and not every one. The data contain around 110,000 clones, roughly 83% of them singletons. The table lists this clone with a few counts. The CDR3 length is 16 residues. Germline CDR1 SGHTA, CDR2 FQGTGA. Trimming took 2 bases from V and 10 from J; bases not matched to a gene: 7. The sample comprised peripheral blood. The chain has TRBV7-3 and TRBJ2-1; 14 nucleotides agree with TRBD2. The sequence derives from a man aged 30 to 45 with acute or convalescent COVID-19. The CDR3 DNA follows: TGTGCCAGCAGCTTAGAGGGGACTAGCGGGAGAGGAGAGCAGTTCTTC. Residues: CASSLEGTSGRGEQFF.